Reported below is one TCR beta chain. Its antigen is as yet unknown. TCRalpha and TCRbeta libraries used 5'RACE with constant-segment primers and UMIs. TCRdb re-called the 5' RACE reads through MiXCR, storing one row per CDR3 protein. The repertoire holds 530,000 or so distinct CDR3 sequences, with 15% to 20% as singletons. Per the germline V gene, CDR1 is SNHLY and CDR2 is FYNNEI. The CDR3 has 15 amino acids. J lost 7 bases, V lost 4 bases, and 8 bases had no gene match. This specimen comes from a study of T-cell memory formation after mild COVID-19. Points from the study as a whole: CD4+ bias marked clones expanding day 15 to 37, unlike balanced contracting clones.

This sequence originates from an adult woman who had mild COVID-19 (a few samples of this study predate the infection). Cell type and time point are not known. The source material was PBMCs or a T cell subset sorted from them (not recorded which). This chain links TRBV2 with TRBJ2-7, with TRBD2 matching over 12 bases. CDR3: CASSGLAGGRGEQYF. As DNA, the CDR3 is TGTGCCAGCAGTGGGCTAGCGGGGGGGAGAGGAGAGCAGTACTTC.